This is a list of T cell receptor beta chains from one sample in a study of OX40 agonist ivuxolimab in advanced cancers. Measured with immunoSEQ multiplex PCR; TCRdb has only the in-frame clones, and not every one. In the table there are roughly 76,000 clones, 86% of which are singletons. The sample here was CD4+ or CD8+ T cells sorted from blood, taken in a trial of the OX40 agonist ivuxolimab. The source of these receptors is an adult with an advanced solid tumor such as melanoma, head and neck, liver or kidney cancer. Both conserved end residues are part of each CDR3. Each record gives: V gene, J gene, clone size, D gene, CDR3 DNA, CDR3 protein. A D gene is named only where the DNA matches it firmly. Part of the rows lack a size; the others show once, few, many or a class for expanded clones.

V gene: TRBV6-1
J gene: TRBJ2-7
clone size: NA
D gene: NA
CDR3 DNA: TGTGCCAGCAGACACGGCGGGGACTACGAGCAGTACTTC
CDR3 protein: CASRHGGDYEQYF

V gene: TRBV28
J gene: TRBJ2-3
clone size: once
D gene: NA
CDR3 DNA: TGTGCCAGCAGTTTTTCGGATACGCAGTATTTT
CDR3 protein: CASSFSDTQYF

V gene: TRBV27
J gene: TRBJ1-1
clone size: NA
D gene: NA
CDR3 DNA: TGTGCCAGCAGTGGAATAAGAAGGTCTGAAGCTTTCTTT
CDR3 protein: CASSGIRRSEAFF

V gene: TRBV9
J gene: TRBJ1-1
clone size: NA
D gene: NA
CDR3 DNA: TGTGCCAGCAGCCTCGGGGGGAGGAACACTGAAGCTTTCTTT
CDR3 protein: CASSLGGRNTEAFF

V gene: TRBV7-9
J gene: TRBJ1-5
clone size: NA
D gene: NA
CDR3 DNA: TGTGCCAGCAGTGTGGACACAAACAATCAGCCCCAGCATTTT
CDR3 protein: CASSVDTNNQPQHF

V gene: TRBV14
J gene: TRBJ2-1
clone size: NA
D gene: TRBD2
CDR3 DNA: TGTGCCAGCAGCCAAGAAAGGGGACTACACTACAATGAGCAGTTCTTC
CDR3 protein: CASSQERGLHYNEQFF

V gene: TRBV11-2
J gene: TRBJ2-2
clone size: NA
D gene: NA
CDR3 DNA: TGTGCCAGCAGTTCGCTGAAAGGGGGCACCGGGGAGCTGTTTTTT
CDR3 protein: CASSSLKGGTGELFF

V gene: TRBV5-1
J gene: TRBJ2-3
clone size: NA
D gene: TRBD2
CDR3 DNA: TGCGCCAGCAGCCCCGGGACTAGCGCTCTCATGAGGGCAGATACGCAGTATTTT
CDR3 protein: CASSPGTSALMRADTQYF

V gene: TRBV7-3
J gene: TRBJ2-2
clone size: NA
D gene: NA
CDR3 DNA: TGTGCCAGCAGCCCCCGAAGGGACACCGGGGAGCTGTTTTTT
CDR3 protein: CASSPRRDTGELFF

V gene: TRBV19
J gene: TRBJ2-5
clone size: NA
D gene: TRBD1
CDR3 DNA: TGTGCCAGTAGAGCCAGGGGGCAGGAGACCCAGTACTTC
CDR3 protein: CASRARGQETQYF

V gene: TRBV6-5
J gene: TRBJ2-7
clone size: NA
D gene: TRBD2
CDR3 DNA: TGTGCCACCCAGGGCGTAGCGGGACTTTTCTACGAGCAGTACTTC
CDR3 protein: CATQGVAGLFYEQYF

V gene: TRBV11-3
J gene: TRBJ1-1
clone size: NA
D gene: NA
CDR3 DNA: TGTGCCAGCAGCTTACGGAGGACGACCTTAATAGGACCGAACACTGAAGCTTTCTTT
CDR3 protein: CASSLRRTTLIGPNTEAFF

V gene: TRBV11-2
J gene: TRBJ2-3
clone size: NA
D gene: NA
CDR3 DNA: TGTGCCAGCAGCCCGGCAGGGACTCCGGAAGGGGCGCAGTATTTT
CDR3 protein: CASSPAGTPEGAQYF

V gene: TRBV28
J gene: TRBJ2-7
clone size: NA
D gene: NA
CDR3 DNA: TGTGCCAGCAGTTTGGCCCGCTACGAGCAGTACTTC
CDR3 protein: CASSLARYEQYF

V gene: TRBV7-8
J gene: TRBJ1-2
clone size: NA
D gene: TRBD1
CDR3 DNA: TGTGCCATACAGGGGGCTCGGGGAGGCTACACCTTC
CDR3 protein: CAIQGARGGYTF

V gene: TRBV6-5
J gene: TRBJ1-1
clone size: few
D gene: TRBD1
CDR3 DNA: TGTGCCAGCAGTTTATGGACAGGTGATTTGGCTTTCTTT
CDR3 protein: CASSLWTGDLAFF

V gene: TRBV30
J gene: TRBJ1-1
clone size: few
D gene: NA
CDR3 DNA: TGTGCCTGGAGCGCGGACAGTGAAGCTTTCTTT
CDR3 protein: CAWSADSEAFF

V gene: TRBV7-9
J gene: TRBJ2-5
clone size: NA
D gene: NA
CDR3 DNA: TGTGCCAGCAGCCCCCAAGAGACCCAGTACTTC
CDR3 protein: CASSPQETQYF

V gene: TRBV7-3
J gene: TRBJ2-1
clone size: NA
D gene: TRBD2
CDR3 DNA: TGTGCCAGCAGCCCCAGGCCCGGACTAGCGGGGCGTTCCAATGAGCAGTTCTTC
CDR3 protein: CASSPRPGLAGRSNEQFF

V gene: TRBV30
J gene: TRBJ1-5
clone size: NA
D gene: NA
CDR3 DNA: TGTGCCTGGAGTGTAAGGGGGGTCGGCAATCAGCCCCAGCATTTT
CDR3 protein: CAWSVRGVGNQPQHF

V gene: TRBV25-1
J gene: TRBJ1-1
clone size: NA
D gene: NA
CDR3 DNA: TGTGCCAGCAGTGGAAGGGCCACGGGGACTGAAGCTTTCTTT
CDR3 protein: CASSGRATGTEAFF

V gene: TRBV5-4
J gene: TRBJ1-6
clone size: NA
D gene: TRBD1
CDR3 DNA: TGTGCCAGCAGCCAGGGACAGGGGGCATCGAGATCACCCCTCCACTTT
CDR3 protein: CASSQGQGASRSPLHF